This T cell receptor (beta chain) derives from a study of cytomegalovirus exposure and HLA in healthy donors. General study findings and limits: Segments of the TCR beta V type were, in most cases, productive about 87% or about 30% of the time in an earlier analysis. CMV antigen specificity of a few CMV-associated chains was confirmed in vitro. V- and J-gene trimming in TCR beta was tied to a missense DCLRE1C variant by an analysis performed later. Among TCR beta chains, those listed as cytomegalovirus-associated numbered over 150.

A word on this clone: Its antigen is still unknown.

The PCR was carried out with 60 Vbeta primers and 13 Jbeta primers. Clones were sequenced by immunoSEQ multiplex PCR, and TCRdb holds only the in-frame ones, with some missing. The data show approximately 130,000 clones, 75% to 90% seen once. Germline CDR1 is PRHDT and CDR2 is FYEKMQ (reference sequence). This CDR3 is 14 amino acids long. V was clipped by 8 bases and J by 0 bases, with 12 bases between them. The sequenced sample consisted of PBMCs. The source of this sequence is a woman between 50 and 59 years old in good health and CMV-seropositive. The chain employs TRBV13 and TRBJ2-3; D unclear. As DNA, the CDR3 is TGTGCCAGCTCCTCGCGCACTAGCACAGATACGCAGTATTTT. Its protein is CASSSRTSTDTQYF.